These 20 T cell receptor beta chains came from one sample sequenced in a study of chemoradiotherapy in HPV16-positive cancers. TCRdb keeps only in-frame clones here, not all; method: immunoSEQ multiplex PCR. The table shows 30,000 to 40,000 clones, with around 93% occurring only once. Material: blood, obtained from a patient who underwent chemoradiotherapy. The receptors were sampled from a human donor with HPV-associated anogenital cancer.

CDR3 amino acids: CASSQGGRFPGWEETQYF. The CDR3 DNA is TGCGCCAGCAGCCAAGGCGGAAGGTTTCCAGGGTGGGAAGAGACCCAGTACTTC. The V call is TRBV4-1, the J call TRBJ2-5; D might be TRBD1 (5 bases). Trimming took 1 base from V and 3 from J, leaving 21 bases between them. CDR1 and CDR2 from the germline V gene are MGHRA and YSYEKL. The CDR3 contains 18 residues.

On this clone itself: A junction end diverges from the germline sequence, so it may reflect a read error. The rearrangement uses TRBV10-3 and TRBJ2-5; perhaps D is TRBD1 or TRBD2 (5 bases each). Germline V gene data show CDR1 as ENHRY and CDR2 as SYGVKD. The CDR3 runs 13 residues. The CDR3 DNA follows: TGTGCCATCTGTGAGGGGCCCTGGGAGACCCAGTACTTC. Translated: CAICEGPWETQYF.

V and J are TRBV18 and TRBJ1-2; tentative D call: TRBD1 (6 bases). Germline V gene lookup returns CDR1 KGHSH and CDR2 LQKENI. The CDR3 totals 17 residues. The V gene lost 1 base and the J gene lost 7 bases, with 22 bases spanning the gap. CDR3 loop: CASSPRGGRAGAFGYTF. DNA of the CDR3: TGTGCCAGCTCACCACGCGGGGGCAGGGCCGGAGCTTTTGGCTACACCTTC.

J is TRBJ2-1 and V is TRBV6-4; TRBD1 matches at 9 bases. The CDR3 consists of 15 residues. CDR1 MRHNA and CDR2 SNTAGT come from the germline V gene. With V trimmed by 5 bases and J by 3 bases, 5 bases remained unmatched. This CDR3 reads CASSRQGGDYNEQFF. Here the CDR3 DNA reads TGTGCCAGCAGTAGACAGGGGGGGGACTACAATGAGCAGTTCTTC.

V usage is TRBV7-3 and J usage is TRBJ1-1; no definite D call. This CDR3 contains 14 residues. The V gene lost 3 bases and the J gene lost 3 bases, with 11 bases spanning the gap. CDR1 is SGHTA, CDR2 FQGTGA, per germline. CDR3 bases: TGTGCCAGCAGCTTCCTAGGGTCGGACACTGAAGCTTTCTTT. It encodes CASSFLGSDTEAFF.

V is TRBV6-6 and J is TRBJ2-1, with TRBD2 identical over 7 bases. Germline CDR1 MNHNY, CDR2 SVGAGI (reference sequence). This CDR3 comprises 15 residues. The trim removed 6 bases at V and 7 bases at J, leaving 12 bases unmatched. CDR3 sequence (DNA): TGTGCCAGCAGCCTTGCAGCTTGGGGGGGGAATGAGCAGTTCTTC. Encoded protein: CASSLAAWGGNEQFF.

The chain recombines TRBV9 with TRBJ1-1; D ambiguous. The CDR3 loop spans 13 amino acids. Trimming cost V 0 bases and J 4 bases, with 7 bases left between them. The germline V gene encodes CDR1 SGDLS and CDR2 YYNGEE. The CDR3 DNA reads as TGTGCCAGCAGCGTAGTGGCATCCACTGAAGCTTTCTTT. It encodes CASSVVASTEAFF.

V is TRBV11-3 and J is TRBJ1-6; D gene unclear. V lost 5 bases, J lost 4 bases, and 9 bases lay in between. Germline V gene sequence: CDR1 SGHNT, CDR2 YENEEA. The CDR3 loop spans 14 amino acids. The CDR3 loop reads CASSPSFYNSPLHF. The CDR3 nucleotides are TGTGCCAGCAGCCCTTCCTTTTATAATTCACCCCTCCACTTT.

CDR3 in DNA: TGCAGCGTTCCTACAGGGGCCCCTGGCACTGAAGCTTTCTTT. Residues: CSVPTGAPGTEAFF. This chain uses TRBV29-1 with TRBJ1-1; 7 positions match TRBD1. Germline CDR1 SQVTM, CDR2 ANQGSEA. Trimming cost V 5 bases and J 4 bases; bases outside gene matches: 10. This CDR3 comprises 14 residues.

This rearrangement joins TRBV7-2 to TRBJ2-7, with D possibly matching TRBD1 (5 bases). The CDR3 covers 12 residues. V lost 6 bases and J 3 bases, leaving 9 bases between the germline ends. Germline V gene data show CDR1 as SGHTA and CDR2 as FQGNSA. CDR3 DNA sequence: TGTGCCAGCAGGCCAGACAGCTACGAGCAGTACTTC. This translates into CASRPDSYEQYF. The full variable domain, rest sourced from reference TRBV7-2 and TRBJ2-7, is GAGVSQSPSNKVTEKGKDVELRCDPISGHTALYWYRQSLGQGLEFLIYFQGNSAPDKSGLPSDRFSAERTGGSVSTLTIQRTQQEDSAVYLCASRPDSYEQYFGPGTRLTVT.

The CDR3 spells CASSTQGWDTEAFF. In DNA, the CDR3 is TGCGCCAGCAGCACACAGGGGTGGGACACTGAAGCTTTCTTT. The chain links TRBV5-1 to TRBJ1-1, with 7 bases lining up with TRBD1. V lost 4 bases, J lost 3 bases, and 6 bases stayed unmatched. The CDR3 contains 14 residues. Germline V gene data show CDR1 as SGHRS and CDR2 as YFSETQ.

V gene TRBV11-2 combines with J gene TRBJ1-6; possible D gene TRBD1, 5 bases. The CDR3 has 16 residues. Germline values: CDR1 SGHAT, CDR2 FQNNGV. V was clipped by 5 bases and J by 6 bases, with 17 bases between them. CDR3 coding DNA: TGTGCCAGCAGCATTAGTGGGGGTGCGAGTAATTCACCCCTCCACTTT. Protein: CASSISGGASNSPLHF.

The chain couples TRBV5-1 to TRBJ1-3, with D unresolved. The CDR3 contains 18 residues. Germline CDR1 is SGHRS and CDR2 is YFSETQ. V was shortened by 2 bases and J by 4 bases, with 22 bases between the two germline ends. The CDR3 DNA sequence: TGCGCCAGCAGCTTCATGTCGCACAGCCAAGATTCAGGAAACACCATATATTTT. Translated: CASSFMSHSQDSGNTIYF.

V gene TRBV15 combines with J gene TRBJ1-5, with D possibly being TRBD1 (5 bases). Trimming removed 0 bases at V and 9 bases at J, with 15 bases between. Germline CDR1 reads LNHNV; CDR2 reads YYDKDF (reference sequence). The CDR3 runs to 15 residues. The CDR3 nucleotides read TGTGCCACCAGCAGAGATCGTCCAGGGAGGGGGCCCCAGCATTTT. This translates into CATSRDRPGRGPQHF.

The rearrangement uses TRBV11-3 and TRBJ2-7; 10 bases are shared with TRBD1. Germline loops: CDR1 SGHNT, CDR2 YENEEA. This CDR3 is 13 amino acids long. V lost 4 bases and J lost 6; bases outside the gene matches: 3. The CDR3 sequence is CASSSRTGGEQYF. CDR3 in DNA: TGTGCCAGCAGCTCCCGGACAGGGGGCGAGCAGTACTTC.

CDR3 residues: CASMPGASWDTQYF. CDR3 DNA sequence: TGTGCCAGCATGCCAGGGGCTTCATGGGATACGCAGTATTTT. The chain links TRBV5-4 to TRBJ2-3; perhaps TRBD1 as D (6 bases). Germline values: CDR1 SGHNT, CDR2 YYREEE (reference sequence). The CDR3 covers 14 residues. Between the trimmed V and J ends, which lost 6 bases and 6 bases, there was a span of 17 bases.

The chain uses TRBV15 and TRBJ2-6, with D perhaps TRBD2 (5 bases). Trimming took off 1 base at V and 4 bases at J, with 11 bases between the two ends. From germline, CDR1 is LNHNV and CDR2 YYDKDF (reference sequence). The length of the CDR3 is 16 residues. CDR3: CATSRGTFGGANVLTF. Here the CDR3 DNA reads TGTGCCACCAGCAGAGGGACTTTTGGCGGGGCCAACGTCCTGACTTTC.

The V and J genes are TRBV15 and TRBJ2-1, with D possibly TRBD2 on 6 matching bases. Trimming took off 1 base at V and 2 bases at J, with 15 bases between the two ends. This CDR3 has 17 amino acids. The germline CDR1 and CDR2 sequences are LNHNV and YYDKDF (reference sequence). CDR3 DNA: TGTGCCACCAGCAGAGGAGGGACTCAAGGAACCTACAATGAGCAGTTCTTC. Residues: CATSRGGTQGTYNEQFF.

The CDR3 nucleotides read TGTGCCAGCTCACCATTCTCCTCGACAGGGGGCAATTCACCCCTCCACTTT. Protein: CASSPFSSTGGNSPLHF. The chain joins TRBV18 to TRBJ1-6, with 10 bases matching TRBD1. Germline-derived CDR1 and CDR2 are KGHSH and LQKENI. Unmatched junction bases numbered 8, after V lost 2 bases and J lost 7 bases. The CDR3 extends over 17 amino acids.

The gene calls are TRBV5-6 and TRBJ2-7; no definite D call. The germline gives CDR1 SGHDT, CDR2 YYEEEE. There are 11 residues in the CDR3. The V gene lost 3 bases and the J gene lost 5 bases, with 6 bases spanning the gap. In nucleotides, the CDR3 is TGTGCCAGCAGCTCTAGGAACGAGCAGTACTTC. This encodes CASSSRNEQYF.